What follows are 4 T cell receptor beta chains derived from one specimen sequenced in a study of memory CD8 T cells in hepatitis C reinfection. Time point defined: pre-reinfection, 55 to 20 weeks before reinfection detection. The sorted cells went straight to TCR sequencing with no prior in vitro expansion. Sequencing used immunoSEQ multiplex PCR; TCRdb keeps in-frame clones, though not all of them. Of 40,000 to 60,000 clones in the sample, 85% to 90% are singletons; the top ten hold 0.95% to 1.1%. Source material: naive CD8+ T cells sorted from blood. The origin of the receptors is a man aged 18 to 29 with hepatitis C virus infection.

This chain links TRBV4-1 with TRBJ1-1; possibly TRBD1 for D (5 bases). Between the trimmed V and J ends, which lost 7 bases and 7 bases, there was a span of 16 bases. The CDR3 has 13 residues. Germline V gene sequence: CDR1 MGHRA, CDR2 YSYEKL. CDR3 amino acids: CASTPGGADEAFF. Here the CDR3 DNA reads TGCGCCAGCACCCCGGGAGGGGCAGATGAAGCTTTCTTT.

The rearrangement uses TRBV27 and TRBJ2-3; 11 positions match TRBD2. Germline CDR1 MNHEY, CDR2 SMNVEV (reference sequence). The CDR3 contains 19 residues. The V gene end was trimmed by 5 bases and the J gene end by 3 bases; junction bases not matched to a gene: 16. The CDR3 sequence is CASSPGGSGRVLGTDTQYF. The CDR3 region has the DNA TGTGCCAGCAGTCCTGGTGGTAGCGGGAGGGTTCTGGGGACAGATACGCAGTATTTT.

The chain carries TRBV19 and TRBJ1-5, with D possibly TRBD1 on 6 matching bases. Deletions cut 9 bases from V and 0 bases from J, with 21 bases between. The CDR3 extends over 17 amino acids. In germline, CDR1 is LNHDA, CDR2 SQIVND (reference sequence). The CDR3 protein is CASSPRTDLYSNQPQHF. DNA for the CDR3: TGTGCCAGCTCCCCACGGACAGACCTGTATAGCAATCAGCCCCAGCATTTT.

The chain employs TRBV9 and TRBJ2-6; D possibly corresponds to TRBD1 (6 bases). Looked up from germline, CDR1 is SGDLS and CDR2 is YYNGEE. CDR3 length equals 18 residues. Trimming removed 3 bases at V and 4 bases at J, with 20 bases between. The CDR3 region has the DNA TGTGCCAGCAGCGCCAACTTCTATTCAGGGGCGGGGGCCAACGTCCTGACTTTC. Its translation: CASSANFYSGAGANVLTF.